Sequencing of this TCR beta chain was carried out in a study of blood T cells in healthy people across ages. Alongside a J-beta primer mix, a sample-barcoded 5' primer served in a second PCR lasting about 7 to 11 cycles. TCRdb processed the 5' RACE reads anew with MiXCR; each CDR3 protein has one entry. The sample shows around 1,500,000 distinct CDR3 sequences, roughly 28% of them seen only once. Deletions cut 6 bases from V and 2 bases from J, with 13 bases between. The CDR3 consists of 14 residues. Germline CDR1 and CDR2: SEHNR and FQNEAQ (reference sequence). The sequencing input was blood. The receptor was derived from a woman in her thirties in good health. V and J are TRBV7-9 and TRBJ1-2; TRBD1 might be the D (5 bases). CDR3 DNA sequence: TGTGCCAGCAGGCAAGGGACGGAGAACTATGGCTACACCTTC. Amino acids: CASRQGTENYGYTF.